Below are 25 T cell receptor beta chains sequenced from a single sample in a study of CD8 T cells in ankylosing spondylitis. In TCRdb, the 5' RACE reads were re-called with MiXCR into one record per CDR3 protein. The sample gives around 340,000 distinct CDR3 sequences, roughly 14% of which show up once; approximately 1.1% is in the top ten. Input material: blood, either unsorted or a sorted T cell fraction (not recorded which). These receptors all come from a male donor with ankylosing spondylitis or in good health (not recorded which).

This clonotype was observed many times. This chain links TRBV10-2 with TRBJ2-1; 11 bases line up with TRBD2. This CDR3 has 16 residues. CDR1 is WSHSY and CDR2 is SAAADI in the germline V gene. V shed 6 bases, J shed 8 bases, and the junction held 12 bases outside the gene matches. CDR3 amino acids: CASRKTGTSGSDEQFF. The DNA of the CDR3 is TGCGCCAGCAGGAAGACCGGGACTAGCGGTAGCGATGAGCAGTTCTTC.

This clonotype was picked up a small number of times. The rearrangement links TRBV7-7 to TRBJ2-5; D perhaps matches TRBD1 (6 bases). The V and J ends lost 5 bases and 4 bases respectively, with 11 bases between them. The CDR3 covers 13 residues. Germline CDR1 is SSHAT and CDR2 is FNYEAQ (reference sequence). The CDR3 sequence is CASSPGERETQYF. CDR3 bases: TGTGCCAGCAGCCCAGGGGAACGAGAGACCCAGTACTTC.

The rearrangement joins TRBV7-9 to TRBJ2-7; possibly TRBD2 for D (6 bases). V lost 3 bases, J lost 2 bases, and 17 bases lay in between. The CDR3 spans 16 residues. Germline CDR1 reads SEHNR; CDR2 reads FQNEAQ (reference sequence). In nucleotides, the CDR3 is TGTGCCAGCAGCTTCCCCTCTAACGGGAGTACCTACGAGCAGTACTTC. Protein sequence: CASSFPSNGSTYEQYF.

There are a few counts of this clonotype. The genes are TRBV19 and TRBJ1-1; 7 bases are a match to TRBD1. CDR1 and CDR2 (germline): LNHDA, SQIVND (reference sequence). The CDR3 has 16 amino acids. V trimming: 5 bases; J trimming: 2 bases; junction bases outside the gene matches: 11. For the CDR3, the DNA is TGTGCCAGTAGTTTGACAGGGTTGAGCCGAAACACTGAAGCTTTCTTT. This sequence encodes CASSLTGLSRNTEAFF.

This clonotype occurred a few times. The V call is TRBV11-2, the J call TRBJ1-6; D gene ambiguous. The germline V and J ends were trimmed by 3 bases and 9 bases, with 15 bases remaining between them. The CDR3 runs to 15 residues. CDR1 and CDR2 (germline): SGHAT, FQNNGV. DNA for the CDR3: TGTGCCAGCAGCTTGTCATGGGCAGAAAGTTCACCCCTCCACTTT. This translates into CASSLSWAESSPLHF. The full variable domain, in which reference TRBV11-2 and TRBJ1-6 provide the parts outside the CDR3, is EAGVAQSPRYKIIEKRQSVAFWCNPISGHATLYWYQQILGQGPKLLIQFQNNGVVDDSQLPKDRFSAERLKGVDSTLKIQPAKLEDSAVYLCASSLSWAESSPLHFGNGTRLTVT.

This clonotype was detected only a few times. The CDR3 nucleotides read TGTGCCTCCAAGGCGGGGACTGGGGCCAACGTCCTGACTTTC. It specifies CASKAGTGANVLTF. V is TRBV6-1 and J is TRBJ2-6; D is possibly TRBD2 (6 bases). The CDR3 spans 14 residues. V shed 11 bases and J shed 2 bases, with 13 bases lying between them. CDR1 is MNHNS, CDR2 SASEGT, per germline.

The chain employs TRBV5-6 and TRBJ1-4, with D possibly TRBD1 on 6 matching bases. Germline-derived CDR1 and CDR2 are SGHDT and YYEEEE. V dropped 2 bases and J dropped 7 bases, with 12 bases sitting between them. There are 14 residues in the CDR3. The CDR3 reads CASSFEGGGEKLFF. For the CDR3, the DNA is TGTGCCAGCAGCTTTGAGGGGGGAGGTGAAAAACTGTTTTTT. The complete variable domain, with remaining parts taken from reference TRBV5-6 and TRBJ1-4, reads DAGVTQSPTHLIKTRGQQVTLRCSPKSGHDTVSWYQQALGQGPQFIFQYYEEEERQRGNFPDRFSGHQFPNYSSELNVNALLLGDSALYLCASSFEGGGEKLFFGSGTQLSVL.

The chain carries TRBV5-1 and TRBJ2-1; tentative D call: TRBD2 (5 bases). Trimming left V 6 bases short and J 7 bases short, with 20 bases between. Germline CDR1 and CDR2: SGHRS and YFSETQ. The CDR3 runs 15 residues. The CDR3 here is CASKAERAISNEQFF. The DNA of the CDR3 is TGCGCCAGCAAAGCGGAAAGGGCGATCAGTAATGAGCAGTTCTTC.

The table lists this clonotype with a few counts. The chain employs TRBV9 and TRBJ2-2, with D hard to call. The CDR3 has 13 residues. Trimming removed 0 bases from V and 5 bases from J, with 5 bases in between. CDR1 is SGDLS and CDR2 is YYNGEE in the germline V gene. The CDR3 DNA sequence: TGTGCCAGCAGCGTAGCCGTTACCGGGGAGCTGTTTTTT. Translation: CASSVAVTGELFF.

This clonotype has a handful of counts. This sequence joins TRBV6-2 or TRBV6-3 and TRBJ2-3; TRBD2 aligns across 7 bases. Trimming at V came to 7 bases and at J to 1 base, leaving 2 bases not matched to a gene. The CDR3 has 13 amino acids. The germline CDR1 and CDR2 sequences are MNHEY and SVGEGT. CDR3 DNA sequence: TGTGCCAGCATGGGAGGGGGCACAGATACGCAGTATTTT. Translating it yields CASMGGGTDTQYF.

V and J are TRBV20-1 and TRBJ2-1; 12 bases are shared with TRBD2. This CDR3 is built from 15 residues. CDR1 DFQATT and CDR2 SNEGSKA come from the germline V gene (reference sequence). V gave up 3 bases and J gave up 9 bases; unmatched junction bases: 9. The CDR3 nucleotides read TGCAGTGCTAGGCCTGGACTAGCGGGATTGTTTGAGCAGTTCTTC. Translation: CSARPGLAGLFEQFF.

This clonotype was observed a few times. The chain couples TRBV24-1 to TRBJ2-1; D is unclear. This CDR3 region has 14 residues. V lost 9 bases and J 5 bases, leaving 16 bases between the germline ends. Germline V gene sequence: CDR1 KGHDR, CDR2 SFDVKD. The CDR3 DNA follows: TGTGCCACCGGCGGAAACAGAGGAGACAATGAGCAGTTCTTC. Translating gives CATGGNRGDNEQFF.

This clonotype was recorded many times. The chain combines TRBV6-5 with TRBJ1-1; no clear D gene. CDR3 length: 15 residues. Germline-derived CDR1 and CDR2 are MNHEY and SVGAGI. V was clipped by 0 bases and J by 5 bases, with 13 bases between them. CDR3: CASSYSRGSGTEAFF. The CDR3 DNA reads as TGTGCCAGCAGTTACTCTCGAGGGAGCGGGACTGAAGCTTTCTTT.

The J gene is TRBJ2-6, the V gene TRBV27; no definite D call. Looked up from germline, CDR1 is MNHEY and CDR2 is SMNVEV (reference sequence). The V and J ends lost 3 bases and 1 base respectively, with 4 bases between them. The CDR3 contains 14 residues. The CDR3 bases are TGTGCCAGCAGTTTCTATTCTGGGGCCAACGTCCTGACTTTC. This sequence encodes CASSFYSGANVLTF.

This clonotype turned up a few times. The J gene is TRBJ1-1, the V gene TRBV3-1; 7 nucleotides match TRBD1. The germline gives CDR1 LGHDT, CDR2 YNNKEL (reference sequence). V was pared by 1 base and J by 3 bases, with 5 bases of the junction left unmatched. This CDR3 contains 15 residues. The CDR3 coding sequence is TGTGCCAGCAGCCAAGGACAGGGAGGGTACACTGAAGCTTTCTTT. Residues: CASSQGQGGYTEAFF.

This chain links TRBV6-1 with TRBJ1-4, with TRBD1 as a possible D gene (5 bases). Trimming pared 6 bases from V and 6 bases from J, leaving 14 bases between. The CDR3 totals 14 residues. Germline assignment: CDR1 MNHNS and CDR2 SASEGT. CDR3 nucleotides: TGTGCCAGCAGCTCCCGGGACGGGGATGAAAAACTGTTTTTT. Translation: CASSSRDGDEKLFF.

This clonotype was counted many times. The chain has TRBV12-3 or TRBV12-4 and TRBJ2-6, with 8 bases lining up with TRBD1. This CDR3 region has 16 residues. V trimming: 3 bases; J trimming: 4 bases; junction bases outside the gene matches: 5. The CDR3 region has the DNA TGTGCCAGCAGTTTTCACAGGGGGAGCGGGGCCAACGTCCTGACTTTC. This translates into CASSFHRGSGANVLTF.

This clonotype was detected many times. J is TRBJ2-1 and V is TRBV10-3; tentatively, D is TRBD1 (6 bases). CDR3 length: 15 residues. Germline V gives CDR1 ENHRY, CDR2 SYGVKD. V was shortened by 0 bases and J by 2 bases, with 8 bases between the two germline ends. DNA of the CDR3: TGTGCCATCAGTGAGTCCCAGGGGACCTACAATGAGCAGTTCTTC. The encoded protein is CAISESQGTYNEQFF.

In this sample, this clonotype turned up a few times. The genes are TRBV20-1 and TRBJ2-1, with unresolved D. The CDR3 spans 14 residues. Germline CDR1 and CDR2: DFQATT and SNEGSKA (reference sequence). Trimming left V 1 base short and J 5 bases short, with 12 bases between. CDR3 sequence (DNA): TGCAGTGCTAGAGTTATGGGCAGCAACAATGAGCAGTTCTTC. It translates to CSARVMGSNNEQFF.

This clonotype has just a few counts. The V gene is TRBV7-9, the J gene TRBJ2-7; 7 bases line up with TRBD2. There are 16 residues in the CDR3. The V gene end was trimmed by 4 bases and the J gene end by 2 bases; junction bases not matched to a gene: 11. Germline V gene data show CDR1 as SEHNR and CDR2 as FQNEAQ (reference sequence). The CDR3 region is CASSSSDAGATYEQYF. The CDR3, as DNA: TGTGCCAGCAGCTCCTCAGACGCGGGAGCAACCTACGAGCAGTACTTC. The whole variable domain, filled in from reference TRBV7-9 and TRBJ2-7, reads DTGVSQNPRHKITKRGQNVTFRCDPISEHNRLYWYRQTLGQGPEFLTYFQNEAQLEKSRLLSDRFSAERPKGSFSTLEIQRTEQGDSAMYLCASSSSDAGATYEQYFGPGTRLTVT.

The V call is TRBV4-2, the J call TRBJ2-5; D is uncertain. CDR1 is LGHNA and CDR2 is YNFKEQ in the germline V gene. This CDR3 is 14 amino acids long. V was shortened by 1 base and J by 3 bases, with 9 bases between the two germline ends. CDR3 amino acids: CASSQVVGKETQYF. The CDR3 coding sequence is TGTGCCAGCAGCCAAGTAGTAGGGAAAGAGACCCAGTACTTC.

This clonotype was detected a few times. CDR3 residues: CASSPRGYSPTDTQYF. Written as DNA, the CDR3 is TGCGCCAGCAGTCCCCGGGGGTACTCACCCACAGATACGCAGTATTTT. The V gene is TRBV10-1, the J gene TRBJ2-3, with a weak D call TRBD2 (6 bases). V shed 5 bases and J shed 2 bases, with 17 bases lying between them. The germline gives CDR1 WNHNN, CDR2 SYGVQD (reference sequence). The CDR3 extends over 16 amino acids.

In this sample, this clonotype turned up many times. This CDR3 is CASSSRSGGEQYF. CDR3 nucleotide sequence: TGCGCCAGCAGCTCTCGCTCGGGAGGTGAGCAGTACTTC. The V and J genes are TRBV5-1 and TRBJ2-7, with 7 positions matching TRBD2. CDR3 size: 13 residues. V trimming: 3 bases; J trimming: 7 bases; junction bases outside the gene matches: 7. Per the germline V gene, CDR1 is SGHRS and CDR2 is YFSETQ. The entire variable domain, with the rest obtained from reference TRBV5-1 and TRBJ2-7, is as follows: KAGVTQTPRYLIKTRGQQVTLSCSPISGHRSVSWYQQTPGQGLQFLFEYFSETQRNKGNFPGRFSGRQFSNSRSEMNVSTLELGDSALYLCASSSRSGGEQYFGPGTRLTVT.

This clonotype was seen ten or more times. V usage is TRBV29-1 and J usage is TRBJ2-2; 8 bases are a match to TRBD2. The CDR3 length is 14 residues. The germline gives CDR1 SQVTM, CDR2 ANQGSEA. Trimming cost V 5 bases and J 5 bases; bases outside gene matches: 7. CDR3 sequence: CSVREGGGTGELFF. CDR3 bases: TGCAGCGTTCGGGAGGGTGGAGGTACCGGGGAGCTGTTTTTT.

In its sample, this clonotype was seen a few times. This sequence joins TRBV27 and TRBJ2-7; a weak D match, TRBD2 (5 bases). CDR1 MNHEY and CDR2 SMNVEV come from the germline V gene (reference sequence). The CDR3 loop spans 15 amino acids. Trimming took 2 bases from V and 1 from J, leaving 12 bases between them. In DNA, the CDR3 is TGTGCCAGCAGTTTAAGGGCTAGCTTATCCTACGAGCAGTACTTC. Translating gives CASSLRASLSYEQYF.